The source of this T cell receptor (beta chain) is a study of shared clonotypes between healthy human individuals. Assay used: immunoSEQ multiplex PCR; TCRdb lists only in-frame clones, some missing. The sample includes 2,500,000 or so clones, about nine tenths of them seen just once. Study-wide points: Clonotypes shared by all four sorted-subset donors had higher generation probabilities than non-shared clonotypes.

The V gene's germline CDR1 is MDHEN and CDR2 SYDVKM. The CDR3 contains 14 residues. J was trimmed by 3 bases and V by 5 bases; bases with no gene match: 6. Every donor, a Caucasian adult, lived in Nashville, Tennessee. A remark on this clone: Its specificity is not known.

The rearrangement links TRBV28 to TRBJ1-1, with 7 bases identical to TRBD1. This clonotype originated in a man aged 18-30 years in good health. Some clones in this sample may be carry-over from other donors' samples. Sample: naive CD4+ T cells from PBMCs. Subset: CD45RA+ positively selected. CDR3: CASSLGQPYTEAFF. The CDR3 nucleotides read TGTGCCAGCAGTCTGGGACAGCCCTACACTGAAGCTTTCTTT.